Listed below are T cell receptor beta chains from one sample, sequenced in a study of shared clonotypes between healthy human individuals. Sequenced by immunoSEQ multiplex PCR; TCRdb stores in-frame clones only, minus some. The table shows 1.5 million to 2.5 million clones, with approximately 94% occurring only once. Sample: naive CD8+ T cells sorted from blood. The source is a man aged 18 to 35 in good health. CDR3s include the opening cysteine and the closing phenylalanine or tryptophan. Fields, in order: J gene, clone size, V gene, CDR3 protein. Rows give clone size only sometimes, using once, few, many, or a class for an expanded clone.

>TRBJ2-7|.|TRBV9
CASSVNQGEQYF
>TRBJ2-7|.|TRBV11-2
CASSLEPGWIDEQYF
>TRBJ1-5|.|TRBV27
CASSFWGGQPQHF
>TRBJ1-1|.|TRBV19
CASSAGRRNTEAFF
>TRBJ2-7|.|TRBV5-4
CASSDPGQGAREQYF
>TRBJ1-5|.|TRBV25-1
CASSDDTYSNQPQHF
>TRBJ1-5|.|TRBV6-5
CASSDDGNQPQHF
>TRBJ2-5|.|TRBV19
CASSMALATTQETQYF
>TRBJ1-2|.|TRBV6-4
CATPDRGSGYTF
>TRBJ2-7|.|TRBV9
CASSVKGGSEEQYF
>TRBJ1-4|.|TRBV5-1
CASSSGLLSRTNEKLFF
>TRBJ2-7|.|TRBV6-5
CASSYSNTDPGYEQYF
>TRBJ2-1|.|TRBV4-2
CASSQEPSRVIPNNEQFF
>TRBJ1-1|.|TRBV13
CASSPDGTGTTEAFF
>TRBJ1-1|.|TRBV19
CASSTGMNTEAFF
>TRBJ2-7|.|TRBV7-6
CASSEAGGLSYEQYF
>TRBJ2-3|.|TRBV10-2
CASSDRLAGDTDTQYF
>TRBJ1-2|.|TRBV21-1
CASSKFLPINYGYTF
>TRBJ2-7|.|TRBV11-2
CASSLGGDRYYEQYF
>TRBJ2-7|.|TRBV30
CAWSDRDRFSYEQYF
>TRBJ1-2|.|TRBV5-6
CASSLPGPSGTGPGGYTF
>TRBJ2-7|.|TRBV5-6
CASSLLAHEQYF
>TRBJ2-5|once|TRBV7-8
CASSPRLAGIQETQYF
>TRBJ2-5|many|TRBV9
CASSYSLAGGETQYF
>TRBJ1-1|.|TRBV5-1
CASSLEVPYSPGDTEAFF
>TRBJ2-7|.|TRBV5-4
CASSLLSTSHEQYF